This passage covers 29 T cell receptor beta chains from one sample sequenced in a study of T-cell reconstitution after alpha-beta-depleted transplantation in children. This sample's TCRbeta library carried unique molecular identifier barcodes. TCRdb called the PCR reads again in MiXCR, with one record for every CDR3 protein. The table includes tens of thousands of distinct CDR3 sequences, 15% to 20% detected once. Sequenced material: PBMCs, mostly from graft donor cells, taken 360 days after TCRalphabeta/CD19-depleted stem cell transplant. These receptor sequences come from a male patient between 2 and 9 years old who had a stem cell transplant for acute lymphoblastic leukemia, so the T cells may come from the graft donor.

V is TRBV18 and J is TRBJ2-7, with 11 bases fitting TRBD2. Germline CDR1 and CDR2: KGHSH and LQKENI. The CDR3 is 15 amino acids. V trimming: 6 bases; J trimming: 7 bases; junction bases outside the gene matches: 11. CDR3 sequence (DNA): TGTGCCAGCTCGTTGGGACTAGCGGATACAAAAGAGCAGTACTTC. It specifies CASSLGLADTKEQYF.

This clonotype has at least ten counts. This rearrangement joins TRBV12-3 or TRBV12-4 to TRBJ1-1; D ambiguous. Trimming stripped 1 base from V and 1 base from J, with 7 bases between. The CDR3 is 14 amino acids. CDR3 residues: CASSLGTPNTEAFF. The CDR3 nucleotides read TGTGCCAGCAGTTTAGGCACGCCGAACACTGAAGCTTTCTTT.

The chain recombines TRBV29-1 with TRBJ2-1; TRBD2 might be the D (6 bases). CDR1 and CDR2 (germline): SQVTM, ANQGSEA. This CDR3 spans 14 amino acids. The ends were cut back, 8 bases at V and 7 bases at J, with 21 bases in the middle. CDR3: CSWTQRRLENEQFF. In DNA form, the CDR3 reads TGCAGCTGGACCCAGAGGAGACTAGAGAATGAGCAGTTCTTC.

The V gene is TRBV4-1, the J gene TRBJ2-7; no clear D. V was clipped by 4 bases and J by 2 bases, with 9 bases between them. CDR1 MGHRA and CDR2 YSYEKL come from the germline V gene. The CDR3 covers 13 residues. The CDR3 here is CASSPPWTYEQYF. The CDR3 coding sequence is TGCGCCAGCAGCCCTCCCTGGACCTACGAGCAGTACTTC.

CDR3: CASKRTGIGTDTQYF. The CDR3 DNA sequence: TGTGCCAGCAAACGTACAGGGATCGGGACAGATACGCAGTATTTT. V and J are TRBV6-1 and TRBJ2-3; maybe TRBD1 (6 bases). The germline gives CDR1 MNHNS, CDR2 SASEGT. This CDR3 contains 15 residues. V was shortened by 7 bases and J by 3 bases, with 17 bases between the two germline ends.

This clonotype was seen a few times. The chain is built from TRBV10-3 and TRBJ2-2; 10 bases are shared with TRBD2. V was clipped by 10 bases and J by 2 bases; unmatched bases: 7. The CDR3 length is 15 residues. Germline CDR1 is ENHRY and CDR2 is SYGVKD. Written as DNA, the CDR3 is TGTGCCACCCGGACTAGCGGTTTAAACACCGGGGAGCTGTTTTTT. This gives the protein CATRTSGLNTGELFF.

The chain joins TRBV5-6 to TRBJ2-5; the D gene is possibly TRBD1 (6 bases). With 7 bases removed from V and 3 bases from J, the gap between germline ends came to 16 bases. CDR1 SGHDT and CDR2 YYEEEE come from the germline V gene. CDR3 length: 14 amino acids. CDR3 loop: CASSSDRFEETQYF. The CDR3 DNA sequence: TGTGCCAGCTCCTCTGACAGGTTCGAAGAGACCCAGTACTTC.

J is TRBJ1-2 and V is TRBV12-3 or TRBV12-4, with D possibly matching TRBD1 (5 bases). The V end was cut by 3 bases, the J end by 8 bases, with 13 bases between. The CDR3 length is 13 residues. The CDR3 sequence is CASSFGSGYGYTF. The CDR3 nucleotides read TGTGCCAGCAGTTTCGGCTCAGGGTACGGCTACACCTTC.

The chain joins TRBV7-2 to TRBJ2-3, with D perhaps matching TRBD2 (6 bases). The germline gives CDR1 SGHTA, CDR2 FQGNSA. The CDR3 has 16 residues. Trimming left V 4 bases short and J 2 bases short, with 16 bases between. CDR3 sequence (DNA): TGTGCCAGCAGCTCCATTCCGGGACTTTTCACAGATACGCAGTATTTT. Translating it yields CASSSIPGLFTDTQYF. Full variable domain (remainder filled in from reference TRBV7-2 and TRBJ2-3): GAGVSQSPSNKVTEKGKDVELRCDPISGHTALYWYRQSLGQGLEFLIYFQGNSAPDKSGLPSDRFSAERTGGSVSTLTIQRTQQEDSAVYLCASSSIPGLFTDTQYFGPGTRLTVL.

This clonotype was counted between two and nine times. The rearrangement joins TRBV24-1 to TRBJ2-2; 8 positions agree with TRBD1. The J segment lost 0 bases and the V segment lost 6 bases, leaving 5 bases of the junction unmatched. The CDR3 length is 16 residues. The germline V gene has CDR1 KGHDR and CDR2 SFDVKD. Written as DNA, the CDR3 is TGTGCCACCAGTCGGGGACAGGCTACGAACACCGGGGAGCTGTTTTTT. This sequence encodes CATSRGQATNTGELFF.

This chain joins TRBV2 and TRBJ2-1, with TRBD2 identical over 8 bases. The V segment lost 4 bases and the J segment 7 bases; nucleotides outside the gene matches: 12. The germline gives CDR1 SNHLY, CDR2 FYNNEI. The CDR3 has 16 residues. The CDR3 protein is CASSVLAGRIGNEQFF. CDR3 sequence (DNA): TGTGCCAGCAGTGTCTTAGCGGGACGTATTGGGAATGAGCAGTTCTTC. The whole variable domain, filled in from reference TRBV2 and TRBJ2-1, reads EPEVTQTPSHQVTQMGQEVILRCVPISNHLYFYWYRQILGQKVEFLVSFYNNEISEKSEIFDDQFSVERPDGSNFTLKIRSTKLEDSAMYFCASSVLAGRIGNEQFFGPGTRLTVL.

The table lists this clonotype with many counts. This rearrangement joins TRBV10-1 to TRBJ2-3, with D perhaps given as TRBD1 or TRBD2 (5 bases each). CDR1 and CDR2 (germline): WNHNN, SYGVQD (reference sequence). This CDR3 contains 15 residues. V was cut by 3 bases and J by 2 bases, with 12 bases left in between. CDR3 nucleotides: TGCGCCAGCAGTGAATTCCGAGGGACCACAGATACGCAGTATTTT. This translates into CASSEFRGTTDTQYF.

CDR3 in amino acids: CASTPPGGRTYNEQFF. In DNA, the CDR3 is TGTGCCAGCACCCCCCCGGGCGGGAGAACTTACAATGAGCAGTTCTTC. This chain connects TRBV6-1 to TRBJ2-1; 7 bases line up with TRBD2. This CDR3 has 16 amino acids. Looked up from germline, CDR1 is MNHNS and CDR2 is SASEGT. V shed 7 bases, J shed 4 bases, and the junction held 13 bases outside the gene matches.

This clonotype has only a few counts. Here the CDR3 DNA reads TGTGCCAGCAGCTCACAGGGGGGAACTAATGAAAAACTGTTTTTT. It translates to CASSSQGGTNEKLFF. The genes are TRBV7-6 and TRBJ1-4, with 8 bases matching TRBD1. Looked up from germline, CDR1 is SGHVS and CDR2 is FNYEAQ. The V segment lost 4 bases and the J segment 1 base; nucleotides outside the gene matches: 2. The CDR3 totals 15 residues.

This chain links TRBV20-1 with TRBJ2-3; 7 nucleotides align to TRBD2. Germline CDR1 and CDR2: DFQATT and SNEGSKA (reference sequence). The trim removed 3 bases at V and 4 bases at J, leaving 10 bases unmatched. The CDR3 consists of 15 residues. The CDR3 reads CSARAPGGRPDTQYF. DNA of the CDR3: TGCAGTGCTAGGGCACCCGGCGGGAGACCAGATACGCAGTATTTT.

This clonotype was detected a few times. The CDR3 coding sequence is TGTGCCAGCAGCTTAAAGGGAACCGGGACCGCCTACGAGCAGTACTTC. This gives the protein CASSLKGTGTAYEQYF. The V call is TRBV7-9, the J call TRBJ2-7, with D tentatively TRBD1 or TRBD2 (5 bases each). V was cut by 2 bases and J by 2 bases, with 16 bases left in between. Germline V gene lookup returns CDR1 SEHNR and CDR2 FQNEAQ (reference sequence). The CDR3 covers 16 residues.

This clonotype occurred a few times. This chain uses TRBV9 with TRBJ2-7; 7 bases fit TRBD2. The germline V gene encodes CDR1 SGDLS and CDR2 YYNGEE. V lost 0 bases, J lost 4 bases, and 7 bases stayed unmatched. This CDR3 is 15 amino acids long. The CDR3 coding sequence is TGTGCCAGCAGCGTAGATCCAGCGGGGCCTTACGAGCAGTACTTC. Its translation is CASSVDPAGPYEQYF. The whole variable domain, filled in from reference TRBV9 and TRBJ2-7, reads DSGVTQTPKHLITATGQRVTLRCSPRSGDLSVYWYQQSLDQGLQFLIQYYNGEERAKGNILERFSAQQFPDLHSELNLSSLELGDSALYFCASSVDPAGPYEQYFGPGTRLTVT.

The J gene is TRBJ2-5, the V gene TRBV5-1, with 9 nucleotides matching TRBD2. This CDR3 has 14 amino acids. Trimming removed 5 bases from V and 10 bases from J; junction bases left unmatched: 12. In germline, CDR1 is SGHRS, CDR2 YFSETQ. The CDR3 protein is CASSFLAGTRDQYF. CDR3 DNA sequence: TGCGCCAGCAGTTTCCTAGCGGGGACTCGAGACCAGTACTTC.

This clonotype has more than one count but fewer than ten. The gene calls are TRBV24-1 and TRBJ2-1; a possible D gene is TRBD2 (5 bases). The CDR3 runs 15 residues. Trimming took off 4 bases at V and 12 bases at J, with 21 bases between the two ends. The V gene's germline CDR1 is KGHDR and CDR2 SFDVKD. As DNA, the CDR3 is TGTGCCACCAGTGACAATAAACCCCTACGGGAACGGCAGTTCTTC. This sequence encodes CATSDNKPLRERQFF.

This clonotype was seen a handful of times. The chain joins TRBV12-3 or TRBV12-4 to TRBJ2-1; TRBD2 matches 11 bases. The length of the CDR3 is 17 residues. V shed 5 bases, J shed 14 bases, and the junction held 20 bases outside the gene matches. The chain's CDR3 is CASSPHSLTSGSYKKFF. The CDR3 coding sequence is TGTGCCAGCAGTCCTCACTCCCTAACTAGCGGGAGCTACAAGAAGTTCTTC.

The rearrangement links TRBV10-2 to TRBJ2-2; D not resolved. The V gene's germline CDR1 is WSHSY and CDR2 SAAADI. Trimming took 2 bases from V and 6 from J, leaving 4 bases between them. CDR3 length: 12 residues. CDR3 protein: CASSEGPGELFF. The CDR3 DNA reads TGCGCCAGCAGTGAGGGACCCGGGGAGCTGTTTTTT.

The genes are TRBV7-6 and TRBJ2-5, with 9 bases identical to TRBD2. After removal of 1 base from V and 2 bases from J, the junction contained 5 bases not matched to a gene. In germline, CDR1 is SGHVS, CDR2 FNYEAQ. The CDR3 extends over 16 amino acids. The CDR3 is CASSLEAGGNQETQYF. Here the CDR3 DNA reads TGTGCCAGCAGCTTAGAAGCGGGAGGCAATCAAGAGACCCAGTACTTC.

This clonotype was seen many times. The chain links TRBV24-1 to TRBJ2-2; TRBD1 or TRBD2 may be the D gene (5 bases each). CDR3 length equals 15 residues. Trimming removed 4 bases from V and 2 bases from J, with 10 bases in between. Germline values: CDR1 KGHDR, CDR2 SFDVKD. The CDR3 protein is CATSDWDGNTGELFF. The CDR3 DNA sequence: TGTGCCACCAGTGACTGGGACGGAAACACCGGGGAGCTGTTTTTT.

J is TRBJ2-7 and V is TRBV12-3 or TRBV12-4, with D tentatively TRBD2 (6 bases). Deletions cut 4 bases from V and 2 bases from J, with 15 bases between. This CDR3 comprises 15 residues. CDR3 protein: CASSSDPAGAYEQYF. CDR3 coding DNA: TGTGCCAGCAGTTCGGACCCAGCGGGCGCCTACGAGCAGTACTTC.

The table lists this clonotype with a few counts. CDR3 coding DNA: TGCGCCAGCAGCTCCAACGGGGGGAGCGCCTACAATGAGCAGTTCTTC. It translates to CASSSNGGSAYNEQFF. The chain recombines TRBV5-1 with TRBJ2-1; 7 nucleotides match TRBD2. From germline, CDR1 is SGHRS and CDR2 YFSETQ. The CDR3 spans 16 residues. V lost 3 bases, J lost 2 bases, and 8 bases stayed unmatched.

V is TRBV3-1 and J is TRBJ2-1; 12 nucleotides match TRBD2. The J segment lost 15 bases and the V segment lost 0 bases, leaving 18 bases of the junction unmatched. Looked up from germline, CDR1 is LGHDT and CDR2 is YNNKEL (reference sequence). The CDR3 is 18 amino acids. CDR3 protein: CASSQDKSLAGGLPPRFF. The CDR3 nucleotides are TGTGCCAGCAGCCAAGATAAGTCCCTAGCGGGAGGGCTTCCCCCTAGGTTCTTC.

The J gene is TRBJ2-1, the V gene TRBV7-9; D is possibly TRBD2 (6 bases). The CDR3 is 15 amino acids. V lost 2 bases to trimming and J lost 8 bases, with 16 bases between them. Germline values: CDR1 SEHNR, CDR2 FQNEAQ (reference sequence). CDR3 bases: TGTGCCAGCAGCTTAATGGGAGGTGGAAACTATGAGCAGTTCTTC. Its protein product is CASSLMGGGNYEQFF.

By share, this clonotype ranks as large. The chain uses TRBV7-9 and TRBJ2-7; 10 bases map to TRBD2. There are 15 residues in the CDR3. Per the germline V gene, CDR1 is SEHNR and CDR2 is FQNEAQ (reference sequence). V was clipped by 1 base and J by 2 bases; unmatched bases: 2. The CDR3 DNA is TGTGCCAGCAGCTTAGAAGCGGGAGGGCCCTACGAGCAGTACTTC. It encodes CASSLEAGGPYEQYF.

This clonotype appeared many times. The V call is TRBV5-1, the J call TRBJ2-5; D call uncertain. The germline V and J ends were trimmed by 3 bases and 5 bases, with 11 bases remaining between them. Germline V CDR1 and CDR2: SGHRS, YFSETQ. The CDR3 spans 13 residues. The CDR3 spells CASSYHGEETQYF. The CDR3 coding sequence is TGCGCCAGCAGCTACCACGGAGAGGAGACCCAGTACTTC. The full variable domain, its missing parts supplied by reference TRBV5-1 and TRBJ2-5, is KAGVTQTPRYLIKTRGQQVTLSCSPISGHRSVSWYQQTPGQGLQFLFEYFSETQRNKGNFPGRFSGRQFSNSRSEMNVSTLELGDSALYLCASSYHGEETQYFGPGTRLLVL.